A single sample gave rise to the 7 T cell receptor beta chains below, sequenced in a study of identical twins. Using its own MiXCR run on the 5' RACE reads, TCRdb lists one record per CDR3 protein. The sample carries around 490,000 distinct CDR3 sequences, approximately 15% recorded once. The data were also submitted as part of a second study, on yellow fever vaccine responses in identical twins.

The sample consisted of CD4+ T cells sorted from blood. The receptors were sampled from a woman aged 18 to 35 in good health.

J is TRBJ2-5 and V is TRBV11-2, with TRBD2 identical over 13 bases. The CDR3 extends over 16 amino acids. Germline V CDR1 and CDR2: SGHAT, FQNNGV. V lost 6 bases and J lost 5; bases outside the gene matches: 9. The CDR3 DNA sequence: TGTGCCAGCAGACCCGGACTAGCGGGAGTGAAGGAGACCCAGTACTTC. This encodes CASRPGLAGVKETQYF.

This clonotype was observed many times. The CDR3 is CSVGGVGTGSSYEQYF. For the CDR3, the DNA is TGCAGCGTGGGAGGTGTTGGGACAGGCAGCTCCTACGAGCAGTACTTC. The chain is built from TRBV29-1 and TRBJ2-7, with 8 bases matching TRBD1. Germline V lookup: CDR1 SQVTM, CDR2 ANQGSEA. V lost 6 bases and J lost 0; bases outside the gene matches: 13. This CDR3 is 16 amino acids long.

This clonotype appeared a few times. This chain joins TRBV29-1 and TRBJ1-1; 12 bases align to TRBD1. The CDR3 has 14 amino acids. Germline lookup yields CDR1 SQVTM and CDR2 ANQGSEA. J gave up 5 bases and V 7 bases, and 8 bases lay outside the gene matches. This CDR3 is CSAGAGQGATEAFF. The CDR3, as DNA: TGCAGCGCCGGAGCGGGACAGGGGGCAACTGAAGCTTTCTTT.

Here the CDR3 reads CASSWSSGSHTQYF. CDR3 nucleotide sequence: TGTGCCAGCAGTTGGAGTAGCGGGAGTCATACGCAGTATTTT. The genes are TRBV12-3 or TRBV12-4 and TRBJ2-3, with 9 nucleotides matching TRBD2. Trimming cost V 4 bases and J 7 bases; bases outside gene matches: 6. CDR3 length: 14 residues.

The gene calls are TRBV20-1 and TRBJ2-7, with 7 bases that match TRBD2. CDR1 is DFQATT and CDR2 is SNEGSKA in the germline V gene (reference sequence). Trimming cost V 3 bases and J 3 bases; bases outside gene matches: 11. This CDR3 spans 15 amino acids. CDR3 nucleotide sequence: TGCAGTGCTAGGAGGTCTAGCGGACGTCGCTACGAGCAGTACTTC. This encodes CSARRSSGRRYEQYF.

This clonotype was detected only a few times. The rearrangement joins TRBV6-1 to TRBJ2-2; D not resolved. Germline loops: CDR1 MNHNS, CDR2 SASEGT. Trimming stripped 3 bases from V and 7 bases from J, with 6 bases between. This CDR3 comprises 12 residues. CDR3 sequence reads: CASSDMIGELFF. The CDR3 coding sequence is TGTGCCAGCAGTGATATGATCGGGGAGCTGTTTTTT.

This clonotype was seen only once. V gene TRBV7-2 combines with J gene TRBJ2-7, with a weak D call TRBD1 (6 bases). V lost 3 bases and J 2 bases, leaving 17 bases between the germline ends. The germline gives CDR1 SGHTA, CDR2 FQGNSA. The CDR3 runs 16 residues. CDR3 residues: CASSLGYSGQPYEQYF. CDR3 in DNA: TGTGCCAGCAGCTTGGGCTATAGTGGACAGCCCTACGAGCAGTACTTC.